The following is a TCR beta chain sequence with its context. The antigen remains unidentified. The junction differs from germline at one of its ends, possibly a read error. This sample is drawn from a study of regulatory T cells in long-lasting Graves disease. Whole-study findings and limits: The small sample size may have reduced accuracy.

Germline CDR1 reads SGHAT; CDR2 reads FQNNGV. CDR3 length equals 12 residues. Construction of TCR beta libraries relied on iRepertoire HTBI primers and on Arm-PCR targeting CDR3 regions. TCRdb re-derived calls from the multiplex PCR reads in MiXCR, one entry per CDR3 protein. The sample lists hundreds of thousands of distinct CDR3 sequences, about 16% occurring once. The time point is: newly diagnosed GD, antithyroid drugs for less than 3 months. From PBMCs, RNA was extracted and then used to make the TCR library. This same sample was also taken into another study, of T cells in Graves' hyperthyroidism and ophthalmopathy. That source adds: The authors deemed Graves' hyperthyroidism stable absent ophthalmopathy progression within 18 months. The study enrolled patients aged 18 to 65 with newly diagnosed hyperthyroidism of under 2 months' duration.

This receptor was identified in a woman under 40 with Graves disease. The chain couples TRBV11-2 to TRBJ1-2, with D unresolved. Material: peripheral blood mononuclear cells (PBMCs), obtained at new diagnosis, from a patient treated with antithyroid drugs. The CDR3 bases are TGTGCCAGCAGCCTAGAAAACTGTGGCTACACCTTC. It specifies CASSLENCGYTF.